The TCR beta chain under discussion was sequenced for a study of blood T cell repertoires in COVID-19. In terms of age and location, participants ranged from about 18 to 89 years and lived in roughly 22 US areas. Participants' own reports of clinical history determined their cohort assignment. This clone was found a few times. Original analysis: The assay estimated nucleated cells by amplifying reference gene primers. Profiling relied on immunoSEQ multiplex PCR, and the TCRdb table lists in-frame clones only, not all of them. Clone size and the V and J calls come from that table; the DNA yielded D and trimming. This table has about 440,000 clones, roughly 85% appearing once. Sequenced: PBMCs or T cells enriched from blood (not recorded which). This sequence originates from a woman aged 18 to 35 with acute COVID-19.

In nucleotides, the CDR3 is TGTGCCAGCACCTGGGGCGGTGAAACTGGGGCCAACGTCCTGACTTTC. Translated: CASTWGGETGANVLTF. This rearrangement joins TRBV28 to TRBJ2-6; tentatively, D is TRBD1 (5 bases). The V and J ends lost 7 bases and 2 bases respectively, with 15 bases between them. Germline CDR1 MDHEN, CDR2 SYDVKM. The length of the CDR3 is 16 residues.